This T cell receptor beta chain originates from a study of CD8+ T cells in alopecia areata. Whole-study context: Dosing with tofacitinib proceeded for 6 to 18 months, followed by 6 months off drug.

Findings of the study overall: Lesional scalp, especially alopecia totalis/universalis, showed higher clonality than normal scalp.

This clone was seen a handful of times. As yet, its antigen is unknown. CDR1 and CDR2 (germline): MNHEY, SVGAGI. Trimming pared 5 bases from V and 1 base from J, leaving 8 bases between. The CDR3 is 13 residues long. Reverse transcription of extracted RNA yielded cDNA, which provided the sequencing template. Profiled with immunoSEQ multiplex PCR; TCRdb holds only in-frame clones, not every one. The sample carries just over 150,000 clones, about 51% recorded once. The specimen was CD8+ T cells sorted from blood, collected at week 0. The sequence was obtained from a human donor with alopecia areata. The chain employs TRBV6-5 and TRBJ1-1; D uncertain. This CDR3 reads CASSHRTNTEAFF. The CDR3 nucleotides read TGTGCCAGCAGTCATCGGACGAACACTGAAGCTTTCTTT.